The T cell receptor beta chain under discussion was sequenced for a study of siplizumab effects on memory and regulatory T cells. Overall study results and limits: Poor capture below about 10^-5 frequency left most alloreactive clones unmapped to unstimulated subsets. Treg origin accounted for an average of roughly 64% of mappable alloreactive CD4+ clones with siplizumab and less than 30% in controls. Naive T cells seemed more diverse than memory cells and seemed major alloresponse contributors.

From germline, CDR1 is MDHEN and CDR2 SYDVKM. The CDR3 covers 17 residues. The V segment lost 3 bases and the J segment 12 bases; nucleotides outside the gene matches: 20. The repertoire was sequenced with immunoSEQ multiplex PCR; TCRdb's copy has only in-frame clones and lacks some. The sample yields fewer than 100,000 clones, nearly 95% seen once. As concerns this clone: The antigen is undetermined.

The chain carries TRBV28 and TRBJ2-1; 7 nucleotides align to TRBD2. This receptor was identified in a human donor in good health. The sample was non-Treg CD4+ T cells sorted from blood. The CDR3, as DNA: TGTGCCAGCAGTTTCATGAGTCTAAGGCAGCGGGGCCGGGGGCAGTTCTTC. Its translation is CASSFMSLRQRGRGQFF.